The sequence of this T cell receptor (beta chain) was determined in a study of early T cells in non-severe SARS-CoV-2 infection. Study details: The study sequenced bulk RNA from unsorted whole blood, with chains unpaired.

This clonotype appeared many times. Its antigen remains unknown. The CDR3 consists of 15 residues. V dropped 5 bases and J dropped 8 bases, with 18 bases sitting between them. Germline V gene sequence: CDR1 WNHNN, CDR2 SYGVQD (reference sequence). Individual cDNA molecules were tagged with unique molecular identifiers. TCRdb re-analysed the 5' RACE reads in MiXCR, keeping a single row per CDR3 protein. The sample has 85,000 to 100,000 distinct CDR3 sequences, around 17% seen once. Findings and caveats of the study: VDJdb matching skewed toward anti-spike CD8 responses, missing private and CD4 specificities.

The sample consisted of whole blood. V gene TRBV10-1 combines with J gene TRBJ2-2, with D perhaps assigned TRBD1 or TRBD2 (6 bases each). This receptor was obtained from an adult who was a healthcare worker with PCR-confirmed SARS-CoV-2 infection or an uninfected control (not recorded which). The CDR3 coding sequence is TGCGCCAGCAGTCAGGGCGGGAACAGGGCAGGGGAGCTGTTTTTT. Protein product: CASSQGGNRAGELFF.